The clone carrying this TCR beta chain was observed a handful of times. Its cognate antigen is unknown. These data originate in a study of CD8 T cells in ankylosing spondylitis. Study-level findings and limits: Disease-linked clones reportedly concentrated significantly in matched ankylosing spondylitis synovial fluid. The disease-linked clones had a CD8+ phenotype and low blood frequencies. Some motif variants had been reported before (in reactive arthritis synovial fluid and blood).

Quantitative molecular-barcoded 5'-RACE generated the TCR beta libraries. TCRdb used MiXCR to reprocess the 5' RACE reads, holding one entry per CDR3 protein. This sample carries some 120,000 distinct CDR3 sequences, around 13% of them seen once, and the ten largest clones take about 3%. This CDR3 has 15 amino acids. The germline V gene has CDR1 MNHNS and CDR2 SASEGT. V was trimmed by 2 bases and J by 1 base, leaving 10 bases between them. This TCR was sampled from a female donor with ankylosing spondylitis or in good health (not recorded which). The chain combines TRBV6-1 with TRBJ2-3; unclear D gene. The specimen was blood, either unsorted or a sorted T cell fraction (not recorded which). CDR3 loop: CASSERAAGTDTQYF. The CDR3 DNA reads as TGTGCCAGCAGTGAACGGGCCGCCGGCACAGATACGCAGTATTTT.